Presented here are 26 T cell receptor beta chains from one specimen sequenced in a study of cytomegalovirus exposure and HLA in healthy donors. Primers included in the PCR were 60 Vbeta and 13 Jbeta primers. Here immunoSEQ multiplex PCR was the method, and the copy in TCRdb shows in-frame clones only, minus some. The sample shows roughly 150,000 clones, over 60% of them seen only once. The sample taken for sequencing was PBMCs. These TCRs come from a man aged 35 to 55 in good health and CMV-seronegative.

This chain joins TRBV7-8 and TRBJ2-2; D unclear. The CDR3 runs 15 residues. Germline V lookup: CDR1 SGHVS, CDR2 FQNEAQ. V lost 0 bases, J lost 5 bases, and 10 bases lay in between. The CDR3 coding sequence is TGTGCCAGCAGCTTAGCCCTCACCGGTACCGGGGAGCTGTTTTTT. It encodes CASSLALTGTGELFF. Using reference TRBV7-8 and TRBJ2-2 for the parts outside the CDR3, the full variable domain is GAGVSQSPRYKVAKRGQDVALRCDPISGHVSLFWYQQALGQGPEFLTYFQNEAQLDKSGLPSDRFFAERPEGSVSTLKIQRTQQEDSAVYLCASSLALTGTGELFFGEGSRLTVL.

The J gene is TRBJ2-7, the V gene TRBV27; D is unresolved. The V gene's germline CDR1 is MNHEY and CDR2 SMNVEV (reference sequence). V was shortened by 5 bases and J by 0 bases, with 17 bases between the two germline ends. This CDR3 is 16 amino acids long. Here the CDR3 reads CASSPLVERFSYEQYF. Here the CDR3 DNA reads TGTGCCAGCAGTCCCCTCGTGGAGCGCTTCTCCTACGAGCAGTACTTC.

This clone was recorded a few times. V and J are TRBV11-3 and TRBJ2-2; D possibly corresponds to TRBD1 (6 bases). From germline, CDR1 is SGHNT and CDR2 YENEEA. V dropped 3 bases and J dropped 0 bases, with 14 bases sitting between them. The CDR3 loop spans 17 amino acids. The CDR3 DNA is TGTGCCAGCAGCTTTACGGTCAGGGGCGCGAACACCGGGGAGCTGTTTTTT. Encoded protein: CASSFTVRGANTGELFF.

There are a few counts of this clone. The chain has TRBV6-1 and TRBJ1-5; the match to TRBD1 covers 7 bases. The CDR3 totals 17 residues. V trimming: 0 bases; J trimming: 3 bases; junction bases outside the gene matches: 8. The germline gives CDR1 MNHNS, CDR2 SASEGT. The CDR3 here is CASSEAGGGTVNQPQHF. DNA of the CDR3: TGTGCCAGCAGTGAAGCGGGGGGTGGGACAGTCAATCAGCCCCAGCATTTT.

The V and J genes are TRBV6-5 and TRBJ1-1; TRBD1 matches 12 bases. CDR3 size: 14 residues. V dropped 6 bases and J dropped 4; count of bases not matched to a gene: 3. Germline loops: CDR1 MNHEY, CDR2 SVGAGI. The CDR3 sequence is CASSRDRGPTEAFF. CDR3 DNA sequence: TGTGCCAGCAGCCGGGACAGGGGGCCCACTGAAGCTTTCTTT.

This clone appeared a few times. The chain employs TRBV19 and TRBJ2-5; D not resolved. CDR1 LNHDA and CDR2 SQIVND come from the germline V gene (reference sequence). The V and J ends lost 5 bases and 1 base respectively, with 11 bases between them. The CDR3 is 14 amino acids. This CDR3 reads CASSPWSPQETQYF. CDR3 DNA sequence: TGTGCCAGTAGTCCCTGGAGTCCCCAAGAGACCCAGTACTTC.

V gene TRBV4-1 combines with J gene TRBJ2-2; a possible D gene is TRBD2 (6 bases). The CDR3 consists of 17 residues. Trimming took off 4 bases at V and 2 bases at J, with 17 bases between the two ends. Germline V gene lookup returns CDR1 MGHRA and CDR2 YSYEKL. CDR3 sequence: CASSRPGLGFNTGELFF. CDR3 coding DNA: TGCGCCAGCAGCCGACCGGGACTCGGGTTCAACACCGGGGAGCTGTTTTTT.

The chain combines TRBV5-1 with TRBJ1-2; 7 bases map to TRBD1. The V segment lost 0 bases and the J segment 0 bases; nucleotides outside the gene matches: 8. The V gene's germline CDR1 is SGHRS and CDR2 YFSETQ. This CDR3 is built from 17 residues. The CDR3 protein is CASSLVPGTEANYGYTF. CDR3 sequence (DNA): TGCGCCAGCAGCTTGGTTCCCGGGACAGAAGCTAACTATGGCTACACCTTC.

The chain couples TRBV4-3 to TRBJ2-2; 8 positions match TRBD2. From germline, CDR1 is LGHNA and CDR2 YSLEER. The CDR3 has 16 amino acids. V was clipped by 7 bases and J by 4 bases; unmatched bases: 11. The CDR3 reads CASTARAGGITGELFF. DNA of the CDR3: TGCGCCAGCACCGCTCGGGCGGGAGGTATCACCGGGGAGCTGTTTTTT.

The CDR3 region has the DNA TGTGCCAGCAGCTTGTTGGCTAGCGGGGGCCACGAGCAGTACTTC. Translating gives CASSLLASGGHEQYF. The V gene is TRBV5-6, the J gene TRBJ2-7; TRBD2 matches at 10 bases. Germline V gene sequence: CDR1 SGHDT, CDR2 YYEEEE. The V gene end was trimmed by 1 base and the J gene end by 5 bases; junction bases not matched to a gene: 6. The CDR3 spans 15 residues. The full variable domain, its missing parts supplied by reference TRBV5-6 and TRBJ2-7, is DAGVTQSPTHLIKTRGQQVTLRCSPKSGHDTVSWYQQALGQGPQFIFQYYEEEERQRGNFPDRFSGHQFPNYSSELNVNALLLGDSALYLCASSLLASGGHEQYFGPGTRLTVT.

This clone is deemed medium-sized. The rearrangement uses TRBV10-3 and TRBJ2-5, with D perhaps matching TRBD2 (5 bases). Per germline, CDR1 ENHRY and CDR2 SYGVKD. Trimming took 0 bases from V and 5 from J, leaving 16 bases between them. The CDR3 is made up of 16 amino acids. The CDR3 reads CAISESMRAVEETQYF. In nucleotides, the CDR3 is TGTGCCATCAGTGAGTCGATGCGGGCCGTTGAGGAGACCCAGTACTTC.

The V and J genes are TRBV6-1 and TRBJ2-3; a possible D gene is TRBD1 (6 bases). V lost 2 bases, J lost 4 bases, and 16 bases lay in between. The CDR3 is 16 amino acids. Germline CDR1 reads MNHNS; CDR2 reads SASEGT. The CDR3: CASSEPGHGDPDTQYF. CDR3 nucleotide sequence: TGTGCCAGCAGTGAACCGGGACACGGAGACCCAGATACGCAGTATTTT.

The J gene is TRBJ1-5, the V gene TRBV29-1, with 7 bases lining up with TRBD1. Unmatched junction bases numbered 10, after V lost 8 bases and J lost 0 bases. Germline CDR1 is SQVTM and CDR2 is ANQGSEA. The CDR3 runs 15 residues. As DNA, the CDR3 is TGCAGCACCTGGGACAGTCAAAATAGCAATCAGCCCCAGCATTTT. This codes for CSTWDSQNSNQPQHF.

J is TRBJ1-5 and V is TRBV6-5; D unresolved. Per germline, CDR1 MNHEY and CDR2 SVGAGI. The CDR3 is 13 residues long. Trimming removed 2 bases from V and 7 bases from J, with 9 bases in between. The DNA of the CDR3 is TGTGCCAGCAGTTACACCGGGAGCCAGCCCCAGCATTTT. Its translation is CASSYTGSQPQHF.

V and J are TRBV27 and TRBJ1-1, with 7 positions matching TRBD1. CDR1 is MNHEY and CDR2 is SMNVEV in the germline V gene (reference sequence). The CDR3 extends over 15 amino acids. J lost 1 base, V lost 6 bases, and 8 bases had no gene match. CDR3 in amino acids: CASRTTRGPNTEAFF. As DNA, the CDR3 is TGTGCCAGCAGGACGACAAGGGGGCCGAACACTGAAGCTTTCTTT.

The chain uses TRBV2 and TRBJ2-1; weak D call: TRBD2 (5 bases). CDR3 length: 12 amino acids. Trimming cost V 6 bases and J 8 bases, with 11 bases left between them. Per the germline V gene, CDR1 is SNHLY and CDR2 is FYNNEI. The CDR3 nucleotides are TGTGCCAGCAGAAAGGACGGGGATGAGCAGTTCTTC. Residues: CASRKDGDEQFF.

V is TRBV7-2 and J is TRBJ2-7; D remains unclear. The CDR3 extends over 11 amino acids. V lost 5 bases and J 4 bases, leaving 6 bases between the germline ends. In germline, CDR1 is SGHTA, CDR2 FQGNSA. CDR3 in DNA: TGTGCCAGCAGCCAGAGGTACGAGCAGTACTTC. Protein: CASSQRYEQYF.

The chain is built from TRBV13 and TRBJ2-7; 7 bases line up with TRBD1. Germline CDR1 and CDR2: PRHDT and FYEKMQ (reference sequence). This CDR3 has 14 residues. V was pared by 8 bases and J by 2 bases, with 9 bases of the junction left unmatched. The CDR3 loop reads CASRRRGTAYEQYF. The CDR3 nucleotides are TGTGCCAGCCGCCGTAGAGGGACAGCCTACGAGCAGTACTTC.

With regard to this clone: Other DNA sequences in the sample encode the same CDR3. V is TRBV18 and J is TRBJ1-4; 7 nucleotides align to TRBD1. V lost 3 bases and J lost 7; bases outside the gene matches: 2. Germline V gene data show CDR1 as KGHSH and CDR2 as LQKENI. CDR3 length equals 13 residues. The CDR3 nucleotides read TGTGCCAGCTCACCCGGGACAGCTGAAAAACTGTTTTTT. Its protein is CASSPGTAEKLFF.

The chain has TRBV9 and TRBJ2-2; 8 positions agree with TRBD1. Germline values: CDR1 SGDLS, CDR2 YYNGEE. V was clipped by 0 bases and J by 2 bases; unmatched bases: 12. The CDR3 spans 19 residues. The CDR3 protein is CASSVEYRGYGRNTGELFF. Written as DNA, the CDR3 is TGTGCCAGCAGCGTAGAGTACAGGGGGTATGGTAGAAACACCGGGGAGCTGTTTTTT.

This chain links TRBV9 with TRBJ2-1, with TRBD2 matching 8 bases. The CDR3 is made up of 16 amino acids. The V segment lost 3 bases and the J segment 4 bases; nucleotides outside the gene matches: 9. Germline V gene data show CDR1 as SGDLS and CDR2 as YYNGEE. The CDR3 region has the DNA TGTGCCAGCAGCGGCTCTGGGACTAGAGGTTACAATGAGCAGTTCTTC. As protein: CASSGSGTRGYNEQFF. The full variable domain, with the rest looked up from reference TRBV9 and TRBJ2-1, is DSGVTQTPKHLITATGQRVTLRCSPRSGDLSVYWYQQSLDQGLQFLIQYYNGEERAKGNILERFSAQQFPDLHSELNLSSLELGDSALYFCASSGSGTRGYNEQFFGPGTRLTVL.

The rearrangement links TRBV28 to TRBJ2-7; D possibly corresponds to TRBD2 (6 bases). The CDR3 consists of 14 residues. The V gene lost 6 bases and the J gene lost 0 bases, with 12 bases spanning the gap. Per germline, CDR1 MDHEN and CDR2 SYDVKM. DNA of the CDR3: TGTGCCAGCAGGGACCGGGAGAGCTCCTACGAGCAGTACTTC. It encodes CASRDRESSYEQYF.

In this sample, this clone turned up a few times. The chain is built from TRBV5-6 and TRBJ1-4, with 8 bases aligning to TRBD1. The CDR3 contains 15 residues. After removal of 3 bases from V and 6 bases from J, the junction contained 7 bases not matched to a gene. Germline V gene lookup returns CDR1 SGHDT and CDR2 YYEEEE. CDR3 sequence (DNA): TGTGCCAGCAGCTGGCTCGGACAGGGCGATGAAAAACTGTTTTTT. Translation: CASSWLGQGDEKLFF.

This clone was seen a single time. The rearrangement links TRBV5-3 to TRBJ2-7, with a possible D match to TRBD1 (5 bases). TRBV5-3 carries the ORF label, with uncertain function. Trimming took 0 bases from V and 1 from J, leaving 8 bases between them. The CDR3 has 14 amino acids. The CDR3 loop is CARSLAQGSYEQYF. Here the CDR3 DNA reads TGTGCCAGAAGCTTGGCGCAGGGTTCCTACGAGCAGTACTTC.

This clone was counted once. The chain employs TRBV5-6 and TRBJ2-1; maybe TRBD2 (5 bases). The V gene's germline CDR1 is SGHDT and CDR2 YYEEEE. This CDR3 region has 14 residues. Trimming removed 2 bases at V and 5 bases at J, with 11 bases between. The CDR3 spells CASSLGFSDNEQFF. The CDR3 DNA follows: TGTGCCAGCAGCTTAGGGTTTAGCGACAATGAGCAGTTCTTC.

This chain's CDR3 is CASSLSGVGSSPLHF. In nucleotides, the CDR3 is TGTGCCAGCAGTTTATCAGGGGTAGGTAGTTCACCCCTCCACTTT. This rearrangement joins TRBV27 to TRBJ1-6; perhaps TRBD1 as D (5 bases). CDR1 is MNHEY, CDR2 SMNVEV, per germline (reference sequence). V was trimmed by 0 bases and J by 9 bases, leaving 12 bases between them. This CDR3 is built from 15 residues.